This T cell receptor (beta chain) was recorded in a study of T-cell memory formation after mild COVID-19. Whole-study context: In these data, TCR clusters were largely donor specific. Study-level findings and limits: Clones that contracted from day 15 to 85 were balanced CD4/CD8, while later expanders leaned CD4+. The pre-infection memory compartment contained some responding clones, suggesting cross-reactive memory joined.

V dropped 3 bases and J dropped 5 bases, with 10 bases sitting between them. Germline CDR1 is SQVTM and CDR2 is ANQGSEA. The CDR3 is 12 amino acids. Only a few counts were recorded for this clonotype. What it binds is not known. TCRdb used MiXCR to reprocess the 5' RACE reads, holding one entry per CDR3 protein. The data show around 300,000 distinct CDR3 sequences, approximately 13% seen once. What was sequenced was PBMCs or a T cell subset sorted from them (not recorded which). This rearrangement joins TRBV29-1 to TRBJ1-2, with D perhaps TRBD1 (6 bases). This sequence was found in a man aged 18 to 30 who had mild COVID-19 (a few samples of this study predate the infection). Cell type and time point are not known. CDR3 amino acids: CSVESQGYGYTF. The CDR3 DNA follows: TGCAGCGTTGAGTCACAGGGTTATGGCTACACCTTC.